Shown below are 27 T cell receptor beta chains from a single sample sequenced in a study of identical twins. From the 5' RACE reads, TCRdb called clonotypes with MiXCR, one entry per CDR3 protein. Of 400,000 or so distinct CDR3 sequences listed, roughly 9% are singletons. Source material: naive T cells sorted from blood. The origin of the receptors is a woman aged 45-65 years in good health.

This clonotype was seen repeatedly, ten times or more. This sequence joins TRBV5-5 and TRBJ1-3; D gene unclear. Trimming left V 2 bases short and J 1 base short, with 13 bases between. There are 16 residues in the CDR3. Germline lookup yields CDR1 SGHKS and CDR2 YYEKEE (reference sequence). CDR3 amino acids: CASSFRGPLSGNTIYF. For the CDR3, the DNA is TGTGCCAGCAGCTTCCGGGGTCCCCTATCTGGAAACACCATATATTTT.

A few counts support this clonotype. This chain uses TRBV10-3 with TRBJ2-4, with TRBD2 as a possible D gene (6 bases). The CDR3 loop spans 13 amino acids. Between the trimmed V and J ends, which lost 8 bases and 0 bases, there was a span of 8 bases. The germline V gene encodes CDR1 ENHRY and CDR2 SYGVKD. The CDR3 DNA reads TGTGCCATCGGGGGGTCAGCCAAAAACATTCAGTACTTC. Translated: CAIGGSAKNIQYF.

This clonotype was seen many times. This rearrangement joins TRBV5-1 to TRBJ1-1; the D is unclear. This CDR3 region has 15 residues. The V gene's germline CDR1 is SGHRS and CDR2 YFSETQ. The ends were cut back, 0 bases at V and 1 base at J, with 10 bases in the middle. The CDR3 sequence is CASSLAGGWNTEAFF. CDR3 in DNA: TGCGCCAGCAGCTTGGCCGGCGGATGGAACACTGAAGCTTTCTTT.

At least ten counts were recorded for this clonotype. This chain links TRBV5-1 with TRBJ1-1; TRBD1 is a possible D gene (5 bases). The V gene lost 2 bases and the J gene lost 4 bases, with 15 bases spanning the gap. This CDR3 comprises 15 residues. Germline lookup yields CDR1 SGHRS and CDR2 YFSETQ. This CDR3 reads CASSFFQGAGTEAFF. In nucleotides, the CDR3 is TGCGCCAGCAGCTTTTTCCAGGGTGCCGGCACTGAAGCTTTCTTT.

This clonotype was counted at least ten times. This chain connects TRBV10-3 to TRBJ1-1; D is ambiguous. Germline V lookup: CDR1 ENHRY, CDR2 SYGVKD. Trimming shortened V by 4 bases and J by 1 base, and 10 bases separated the two germline ends. This CDR3 is built from 14 residues. The CDR3 nucleotides are TGTGCCATCAGTGGTCGGACGGAGAACACTGAAGCTTTCTTT. Translating it yields CAISGRTENTEAFF.

At least ten counts were recorded for this clonotype. The V and J genes are TRBV4-1 and TRBJ2-4, with TRBD2 matching 10 bases. Germline V lookup: CDR1 MGHRA, CDR2 YSYEKL. J gave up 7 bases and V 2 bases, and 11 bases lay outside the gene matches. The CDR3 contains 17 residues. CDR3 DNA sequence: TGCGCCAGCAGCCAAACCCCAGACCAGCGGGGGGGGAACATTCAGTACTTC. This encodes CASSQTPDQRGGNIQYF.

This clonotype was recorded at least ten times. V gene TRBV20-1 combines with J gene TRBJ2-1; D perhaps matches TRBD2 (7 bases). CDR1 and CDR2 from the germline V gene are DFQATT and SNEGSKA (reference sequence). The length of the CDR3 is 15 residues. V lost 6 bases and J 4 bases, leaving 19 bases between the germline ends. The CDR3 protein is CSAPGALAAYNEQFF. CDR3 in DNA: TGCAGTGCCCCAGGGGCGCTAGCGGCATACAATGAGCAGTTCTTC.

The chain carries TRBV20-1 and TRBJ2-5; 11 bases match TRBD2. This CDR3 spans 13 amino acids. The ends lost 3 bases at V and 5 bases at J; junction bases unmatched: 2. Per germline, CDR1 DFQATT and CDR2 SNEGSKA (reference sequence). CDR3 amino acids: CSASRTSGETQYF. CDR3 DNA sequence: TGCAGTGCTAGCCGGACTAGCGGGGAGACCCAGTACTTC.

This clonotype was seen only a few times. The J gene is TRBJ2-1, the V gene TRBV5-1, with D possibly matching TRBD1 (6 bases). Between the trimmed V and J ends, which lost 3 bases and 6 bases, there was a span of 22 bases. The CDR3 length is 17 residues. CDR1 is SGHRS, CDR2 YFSETQ, per germline. The CDR3 reads CASSSTTPGVGANEQFF. The CDR3 nucleotides are TGCGCCAGCAGCTCAACCACCCCAGGGGTGGGAGCCAATGAGCAGTTCTTC.

This clonotype was recorded a few times. V gene TRBV5-1 combines with J gene TRBJ2-5, with D maybe TRBD1 (6 bases). The germline V gene has CDR1 SGHRS and CDR2 YFSETQ. Trimming stripped 7 bases from V and 2 bases from J, with 15 bases between. CDR3 length: 14 amino acids. Here the CDR3 reads CASGSTGLQETQYF. The CDR3 nucleotides read TGCGCCAGCGGTTCCACAGGGTTACAAGAGACCCAGTACTTC.

This clonotype was recorded a few times. This rearrangement joins TRBV5-1 to TRBJ2-1; maybe TRBD1 (5 bases). Trimming took 5 bases from V and 2 from J, leaving 8 bases between them. Germline V CDR1 and CDR2: SGHRS, YFSETQ. This CDR3 is 13 amino acids long. The DNA for the CDR3 is TGCGCCAGCAGAGACAGCGCCTACAATGAGCAGTTCTTC. Its translation: CASRDSAYNEQFF. The whole variable domain, filled in from reference TRBV5-1 and TRBJ2-1, reads KAGVTQTPRYLIKTRGQQVTLSCSPISGHRSVSWYQQTPGQGLQFLFEYFSETQRNKGNFPGRFSGRQFSNSRSEMNVSTLELGDSALYLCASRDSAYNEQFFGPGTRLTVL.

A few counts support this clonotype. The chain employs TRBV4-2 and TRBJ2-3; 12 nucleotides line up with TRBD2. Germline CDR1 LGHNA, CDR2 YNFKEQ. The CDR3 sequence is 16 residues long. The ends lost 0 bases at V and 8 bases at J; junction bases unmatched: 6. The CDR3 here is CASSQEVASGRGTQYF. For the CDR3, the DNA is TGTGCCAGCAGCCAAGAAGTGGCTAGCGGGAGGGGTACGCAGTATTTT.

This sequence joins TRBV5-1 and TRBJ2-2, with 7 nucleotides matching TRBD1. The V gene end was trimmed by 2 bases and the J gene end by 4 bases; junction bases not matched to a gene: 5. The germline V gene encodes CDR1 SGHRS and CDR2 YFSETQ. This CDR3 region has 15 residues. In DNA form, the CDR3 reads TGCGCCAGCAGCTTAGTTACAGGGGCCACCGGGGAGCTGTTTTTT. Its protein product is CASSLVTGATGELFF.

The chain links TRBV12-3 or TRBV12-4 to TRBJ1-2; D perhaps matches TRBD1 (5 bases). The CDR3 is made up of 16 amino acids. Trimming took 5 bases from V and 2 from J, leaving 18 bases between them. The CDR3 DNA reads as TGTGCCAGCAGTATGGGACCGGTGGACCGAAACTATGGCTACACCTTC. Its protein product is CASSMGPVDRNYGYTF.

The chain is built from TRBV5-6 and TRBJ1-6, with D possibly matching TRBD1 (5 bases). The V and J ends lost 4 bases and 7 bases respectively, with 18 bases between them. There are 16 residues in the CDR3. Germline V CDR1 and CDR2: SGHDT, YYEEEE. The CDR3 here is CASSPRGHLYNSPLHF. DNA for the CDR3: TGTGCCAGCAGCCCCAGAGGACATCTTTACAATTCACCCCTCCACTTT.

This clonotype was observed a few times. The chain employs TRBV4-1 and TRBJ2-7; D may be TRBD2 (6 bases). In germline, CDR1 is MGHRA, CDR2 YSYEKL. This CDR3 region has 16 residues. Between the trimmed V and J ends, which lost 4 bases and 6 bases, there was a span of 22 bases. The CDR3 sequence: CASSPSPGSRVFEQYF. The DNA of the CDR3 is TGCGCCAGCAGCCCCTCCCCCGGGAGCCGTGTTTTCGAGCAGTACTTC.

The DNA of the CDR3 is TGTGCCAGCAGCTTACTTACCGGGACCCTCGAGCAGCCCCAGCATTTT. Its protein product is CASSLLTGTLEQPQHF. V is TRBV7-9 and J is TRBJ1-5; tentative D call: TRBD1 (5 bases). This CDR3 has 16 amino acids. With 2 bases removed from V and 7 bases from J, the gap between germline ends came to 18 bases. CDR1 is SEHNR, CDR2 FQNEAQ, per germline (reference sequence).

This clonotype came up a few times. J is TRBJ2-1 and V is TRBV11-2, with D tentatively TRBD2 (6 bases). This CDR3 comprises 16 residues. Germline V gives CDR1 SGHAT, CDR2 FQNNGV. Trimming removed 2 bases from V and 2 bases from J, with 13 bases in between. The CDR3 DNA sequence: TGTGCCAGCAGCTTATCAGTCACTAGCCCCTACAATGAGCAGTTCTTC. Translated, it gives CASSLSVTSPYNEQFF.

J is TRBJ1-1 and V is TRBV24-1; 7 bases are a match to TRBD1. Germline-derived CDR1 and CDR2 are KGHDR and SFDVKD. This CDR3 is 11 amino acids long. This CDR3 is CATGAQGEAFF. The CDR3 DNA is TGTGCAACCGGCGCACAGGGGGAAGCTTTCTTT.

Ten or more counts support this clonotype. V is TRBV5-1 and J is TRBJ2-2; D ambiguous. The V gene lost 4 bases and the J gene lost 8 bases, with 18 bases spanning the gap. Germline lookup yields CDR1 SGHRS and CDR2 YFSETQ. CDR3 size: 15 residues. This chain's CDR3 is CASSREVPRLGELFF. The CDR3 DNA reads TGCGCCAGCAGCCGTGAGGTCCCGCGACTGGGGGAGCTGTTTTTT.

At least ten counts were recorded for this clonotype. This chain uses TRBV2 with TRBJ2-5, with D possibly being TRBD1 (7 bases). Trimming left V 5 bases short and J 4 bases short, with 17 bases between. The CDR3 length is 15 residues. Germline assignment: CDR1 SNHLY and CDR2 FYNNEI. The CDR3 here is CASSLTQGGRETQYF. As DNA, the CDR3 is TGTGCCAGCAGTTTGACCCAGGGGGGCCGAGAGACCCAGTACTTC.

This sequence joins TRBV24-1 and TRBJ1-1; no reliable D call. Germline CDR1 is KGHDR and CDR2 is SFDVKD. The CDR3 loop spans 12 amino acids. Trimming cost V 5 bases and J 3 bases, with 6 bases left between them. CDR3: CATSVGDTEAFF. CDR3 DNA sequence: TGTGCCACCAGTGTGGGAGACACTGAAGCTTTCTTT.

The genes are TRBV7-2 and TRBJ2-2; a weak D match, TRBD1 (6 bases). CDR1 and CDR2 from the germline V gene are SGHTA and FQGNSA. V was pared by 4 bases and J by 6 bases, with 12 bases between. CDR3 length equals 14 residues. CDR3 loop: CASSYTGLPGELFF. In nucleotides, the CDR3 is TGTGCCAGCAGCTATACAGGGTTGCCCGGGGAGCTGTTTTTT.

The chain uses TRBV12-3 or TRBV12-4 and TRBJ2-3; D ambiguous. The germline V and J ends were trimmed by 6 bases and 6 bases, with 16 bases remaining between them. The CDR3 loop spans 14 amino acids. The CDR3 loop reads CASSKNLGSDTQYF. The CDR3 region has the DNA TGTGCCAGCAGCAAGAATCTAGGTAGCGATACGCAGTATTTT.

This clonotype was observed a handful of times. V and J are TRBV5-1 and TRBJ2-5; TRBD2 matches at 9 bases. Trimming at V came to 4 bases and at J to 4 bases, leaving 5 bases not matched to a gene. This CDR3 has 14 residues. The germline V gene encodes CDR1 SGHRS and CDR2 YFSETQ. In nucleotides, the CDR3 is TGCGCCAGCAGCATAGCGGGAGACGGAGAGACCCAGTACTTC. Protein: CASSIAGDGETQYF.

This clonotype was seen more than once but under ten times. The chain uses TRBV2 and TRBJ2-2; D gene uncertain. V shed 0 bases and J shed 4 bases, with 9 bases lying between them. CDR3 size: 15 residues. Germline CDR1 reads SNHLY; CDR2 reads FYNNEI. The CDR3 protein is CASSEALRGTGELFF. The CDR3 DNA reads TGTGCCAGCAGTGAAGCGCTTCGCGGCACCGGGGAGCTGTTTTTT.

The V call is TRBV7-9, the J call TRBJ2-1; D unclear. Trimming left V 1 base short and J 10 bases short, with 14 bases between. Germline CDR1 is SEHNR and CDR2 is FQNEAQ (reference sequence). CDR3 length equals 14 residues. The CDR3 DNA is TGTGCCAGCAGCTTAGTTATAACTGCAAAAGAGCAGTTCTTC. It specifies CASSLVITAKEQFF. The variable domain in full, completed from reference TRBV7-9 and TRBJ2-1, reads DTGVSQNPRHKITKRGQNVTFRCDPISEHNRLYWYRQTLGQGPEFLTYFQNEAQLEKSRLLSDRFSAERPKGSFSTLEIQRTEQGDSAMYLCASSLVITAKEQFFGPGTRLTVL.